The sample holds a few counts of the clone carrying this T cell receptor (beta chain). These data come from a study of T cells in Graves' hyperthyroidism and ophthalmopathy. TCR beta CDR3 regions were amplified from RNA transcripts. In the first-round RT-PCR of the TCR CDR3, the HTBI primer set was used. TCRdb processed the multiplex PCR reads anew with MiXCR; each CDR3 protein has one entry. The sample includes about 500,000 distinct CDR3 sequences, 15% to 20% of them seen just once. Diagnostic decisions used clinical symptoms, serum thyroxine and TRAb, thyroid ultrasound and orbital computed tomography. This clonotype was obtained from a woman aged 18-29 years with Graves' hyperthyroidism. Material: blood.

The CDR3 DNA sequence: TGTGCCAGCACCGCGCGGGAGGGCGGGAATGAGCAGTTCTTC. It yields the protein CASTAREGGNEQFF. The gene calls are TRBV6-4 and TRBJ2-1; TRBD2 matches 9 bases. This CDR3 region has 14 residues. V shed 7 bases and J 7 bases; nucleotides not matched to a gene: 8. Germline loops: CDR1 MRHNA, CDR2 SNTAGT.